This TCR beta chain emerged from a study of blood T cell repertoires in COVID-19 (dated by TCRdb to the early 2020s). In the study overall: The collaborator samples originated in the United States, Italy and Spain and spanned the acute and convalescent phases of COVID-19. The prospective study material was composed of cDNA or gDNA derived from T cells, B-cell-depleted T cells, or PBMCs. Subjects who had been exposed to COVID-19, were actively infected with it, or had recovered from it provided the deeply sampled blood TCRbeta repertoires that made up the dataset. The repertoires were released in a freely available public database intended as a resource for research on the immune response to SARS-CoV-2. The samples were drawn from the first 160 participants of the ongoing ImmuneRACE study and from over a thousand subjects provided by 6 global collaborators. A de-identified subject ID, COVID-19 status, age in years and sex were almost always included in the sample metadata. HLA class I and class II types, where available, came from metadata supplied by the sample provider rather than from assay-based typing. Study-wide findings and limitations: The quantity of clinical and demographic metadata differed by source and by participant and was supplied without curation.

TCRbeta CDR3 regions were amplified from genomic DNA using the immunoSEQ Assay, a bias-controlled multiplex PCR. The paper's processing steps were these. Within the assay, amplification of reference gene primers was used to estimate how many nucleated cells each sample contained. To quantify the absolute abundance of each unique TCRbeta CDR3 rearrangement, sequence reads were collapsed and filtered. For each sample, productive Simpson clonality was calculated as the square root of Simpson's diversity index over productive rearrangements. Held by TCRdb, this immuneACCESS table contains in-frame sequences only and omits some clones. Under half of the omission traces to an unresolved V gene where checked; the cause of the rest is unknown. From that table come the V and J calls and clone size; the DNA was used to work out D and trimming. The sample yields around 88,000 clones; 90% to 95% were counted once. The ten largest clones represent approximately 1.7% of the sample.

Taken from cysteine to phenylalanine, the CDR3 has 16 residues. CDR3 DNA is the only sequence kept; it has 48 bases, read in frame from the first base. Via the germline V gene, CDR1 is LGHNA and CDR2 YSLEER. V loses 0 bases, J loses 4 bases, and the germline ends lie 15 bases apart. Whole blood was collected in K2EDTA tubes by collaborating institutions according to the institutions' own protocols. Collaborator samples were shipped for TCRbeta analysis as frozen whole blood, isolated PBMCs, or DNA extracted from either sample type. A note on this clone: The antigen this receptor binds is unknown. No much larger clone is present one base from it, and per-base qualities are unavailable.

Material for sequencing was peripheral blood. The source of this sequence is a man aged 55 to 70 with acute or convalescent COVID-19. Recombination linked TRBV4-3 to TRBJ1-2; the D segment could be TRBD1, given 5 matching bases. DNA sequence: TGCGCCAGCAGCCAAGAGGGGGGAGGGGAGGGCTATGGCTACACCTTC. Its product reads: CASSQEGGGEGYGYTF.